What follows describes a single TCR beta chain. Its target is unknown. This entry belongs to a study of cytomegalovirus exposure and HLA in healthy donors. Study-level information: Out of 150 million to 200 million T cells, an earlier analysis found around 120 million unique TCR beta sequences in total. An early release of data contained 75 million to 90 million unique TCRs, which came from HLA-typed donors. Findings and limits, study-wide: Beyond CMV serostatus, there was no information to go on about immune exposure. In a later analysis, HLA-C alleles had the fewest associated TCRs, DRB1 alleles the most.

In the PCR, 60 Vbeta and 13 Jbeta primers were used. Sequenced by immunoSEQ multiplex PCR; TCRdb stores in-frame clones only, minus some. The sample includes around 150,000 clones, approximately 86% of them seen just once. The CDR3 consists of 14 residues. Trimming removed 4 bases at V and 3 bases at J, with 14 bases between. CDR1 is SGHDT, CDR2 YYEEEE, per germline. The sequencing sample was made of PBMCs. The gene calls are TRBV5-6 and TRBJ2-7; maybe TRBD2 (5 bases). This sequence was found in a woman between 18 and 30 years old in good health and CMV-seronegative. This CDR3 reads CASSRAGINYEQYF. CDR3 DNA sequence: TGTGCCAGCAGCCGGGCCGGGATCAACTACGAGCAGTACTTC. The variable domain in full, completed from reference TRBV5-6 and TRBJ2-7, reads DAGVTQSPTHLIKTRGQQVTLRCSPKSGHDTVSWYQQALGQGPQFIFQYYEEEERQRGNFPDRFSGHQFPNYSSELNVNALLLGDSALYLCASSRAGINYEQYFGPGTRLTVT.